These T cell receptor beta chains were read from a single sample in a study of blood T cells in healthy people across ages. MiXCR, applied by TCRdb to the 5' RACE reads, yields one record per CDR3 protein. Of 1.4 million to 1.5 million distinct CDR3 sequences in the sample, around 42% were seen once. The sequenced material came from blood. The receptors originated from a woman in her late teens or twenties in good health. CDR3s leave out the opening cysteine and the closing phenylalanine or tryptophan. Each record gives: D gene, V gene, J gene, CDR3 protein. A D gene is named only where the DNA matches it firmly.

TRBD1,TRBV4-1,TRBJ2-5,ASSQDEVRGRRY
TRBD2,TRBV20-1,TRBJ2-1,SARDASGRANEQF
.,TRBV10-3,TRBJ1-5,AISGGTQGQPQH
.,TRBV20-1,TRBJ2-1,SDTQPGLLYNEQF
.,TRBV5-4,TRBJ2-7,ASSSFGSDYEQY
.,TRBV20-1,TRBJ1-2,SVPLPLTEEEGYT
.,TRBV14,TRBJ2-7,ASSFRDNLYEQY
.,TRBV5-6,TRBJ2-7,ASSFRTETYEQY
TRBD1,TRBV4-1,TRBJ2-7,ASSKSGTGGSYEQY
.,TRBV6-2/TRBV6-3,TRBJ1-5,ASSLRRDNQH
.,TRBV4-1,TRBJ1-3,ASSQGDLQGVRNTIY
TRBD2,TRBV6-5,TRBJ2-7,ASSASGDYEQY
TRBD2,TRBV20-1,TRBJ2-7,SGTSGYEQY
TRBD2,TRBV2,TRBJ2-7,ATRLTSGSYEQY
.,TRBV12-3/TRBV12-4,TRBJ1-1,ASCGGLRTEAF
.,TRBV30,TRBJ2-3,AWSVSGSMDTQY
TRBD2,TRBV7-9,TRBJ2-1,ASSLAGDIYNEQF
.,TRBV5-1,TRBJ1-1,ASSSGVVDTEAF
TRBD1,TRBV5-5,TRBJ2-7,ASSLVGGTGRPPQY
.,TRBV25-1,TRBJ1-5,ASSEGWEVNQPQH
TRBD1,TRBV29-1,TRBJ1-5,SVEETGDRNQPQH
.,TRBV6-4,TRBJ2-1,ASSGDVRNNEQF
TRBD1,TRBV11-2,TRBJ2-4,ASSPPGQDIQY
.,TRBV18,TRBJ1-4,ASSPPGKNEKLF
TRBD1,TRBV10-3,TRBJ1-2,AVREGQDYGYT
TRBD2,TRBV20-1,TRBJ2-2,SARDSGGHTGELF
.,TRBV5-1,TRBJ2-1,ASSLSGNTCNEQF
.,TRBV4-1,TRBJ2-7,ASSQDLFGADSYEQY
TRBD1,TRBV20-1,TRBJ1-5,SASYRGVGQPQH
.,TRBV27,TRBJ2-2,ASSLLGITNTGELF
.,TRBV4-1,TRBJ1-2,ASSQDRSLIANYGYT
TRBD1,TRBV12-3/TRBV12-4,TRBJ1-1,ASSLGQGGVNTEAF
.,TRBV30,TRBJ1-2,AWSVGTGYGYT
.,TRBV4-1,TRBJ2-7,ASSQGTANSYEQY
.,TRBV25-1,TRBJ1-2,ASALGDYGYT
.,TRBV12-3/TRBV12-4,TRBJ2-5,VSSLEPGAETQY
.,TRBV20-1,TRBJ2-5,SAIPGQAQETQY
TRBD2,TRBV29-1,TRBJ2-3,SVRLSSLGLVADTQY
.,TRBV5-1,TRBJ2-4,ASSLAGGQNTKIAKNIQY
TRBD2,TRBV29-1,TRBJ2-1,SAPAGGFYNEQF
.,TRBV27,TRBJ1-2,ASSLVGYYGYT
TRBD1,TRBV11-2,.,ASSYFRDRVDEQY